This T cell receptor beta chain was identified during a study of early T cells in non-severe SARS-CoV-2 infection. TCRdb reanalysed the 5' RACE reads using MiXCR and keeps one entry per CDR3 protein. The profile covers 60,000 or so distinct CDR3 sequences, with 7.5% to 9% appearing a single time and under 4.5% taken by the ten largest. The germline V and J ends were trimmed by 2 bases and 0 bases, with 10 bases remaining between them. The CDR3 has 15 amino acids. Germline loops: CDR1 MNHEY, CDR2 SVGAGI. This clonotype was sampled from an adult who was a healthcare worker with PCR-confirmed SARS-CoV-2 infection or an uninfected control (not recorded which). The rearrangement uses TRBV6-5 and TRBJ2-5; D may be TRBD1 or TRBD2 (5 bases each). The sample was whole blood, taken at baseline. This CDR3 reads CASSYPPGHQETQYF. The CDR3 nucleotides are TGTGCCAGCAGTTACCCCCCGGGACACCAAGAGACCCAGTACTTC.